Below are 5 T cell receptor beta chains sequenced from a single sample in a study of shared clonotypes between healthy human individuals. Only in-frame clones appear in the TCRdb table, and some are missing; sequencing was by immunoSEQ multiplex PCR. The sample records about 730,000 clones, 72% being singletons. The sequencing sample was made of memory CD4+ T cells sorted from blood. The subset is: CD45RA-negative fraction. The receptors come from a woman between 25 and 40 years old in good health.

This clone was detected only a few times. The J gene is TRBJ2-7, the V gene TRBV29-1; either TRBD1 or TRBD2 may supply D (5 bases each). Trimming removed 6 bases from V and 3 bases from J, with 15 bases in between. The CDR3 runs to 13 residues. Germline values: CDR1 SQVTM, CDR2 ANQGSEA. The CDR3 DNA sequence: TGCAGCGTCGGTGGGTTGGGGGACTACGAGCAGTACTTC. Its protein product is CSVGGLGDYEQYF.

The rearrangement joins TRBV5-4 to TRBJ2-3; 8 nucleotides line up with TRBD1. The CDR3 runs to 14 residues. The V segment lost 4 bases and the J segment 7 bases; nucleotides outside the gene matches: 8. CDR1 and CDR2 (germline): SGHNT, YYREEE (reference sequence). CDR3 coding DNA: TGTGCCAGCAGCATGGACAGGGAAGGGTATACGCAGTATTTT. Residues: CASSMDREGYTQYF.

The V gene is TRBV30, the J gene TRBJ1-4, with TRBD1 as a possible D gene (5 bases). V dropped 3 bases and J dropped 2 bases, with 7 bases sitting between them. Germline V gene lookup returns CDR1 GTSNPN and CDR2 SVGIG (reference sequence). CDR3 length: 13 residues. The CDR3 nucleotides are TGTGCCTGGAGCCGGGACACTAATGAAAAACTGTTTTTT. As protein: CAWSRDTNEKLFF.

This clone has just a few counts. The chain carries TRBV19 and TRBJ2-6; D may be TRBD2 (6 bases). CDR1 LNHDA and CDR2 SQIVND come from the germline V gene (reference sequence). This CDR3 region has 18 residues. V shed 9 bases and J shed 0 bases, with 21 bases lying between them. The CDR3 DNA is TGTGCCAGACTTCGCGGTGGGAGGACTTACTCTGGGGCCAACGTCCTGACTTTC. Protein product: CARLRGGRTYSGANVLTF.

This clone was picked up one time. J is TRBJ2-4 and V is TRBV25-1; D possibly corresponds to TRBD1 (7 bases). Trimming cost V 4 bases and J 5 bases, with 18 bases left between them. Germline V gene sequence: CDR1 MGHDK, CDR2 SYGVNS. The CDR3 runs to 16 residues. CDR3 DNA: TGTGCCAGCAGTGTGGAGGGGAACAGGGGACAAAACATTCAGTACTTC. This sequence encodes CASSVEGNRGQNIQYF.